This T cell receptor beta chain appears in the sequencing data of a study of blood T cell repertoires in COVID-19. The CDR3 is 14 residues long. V lost 0 bases and J lost 5, with 10 bases in between. Germline loops: CDR1 LGHDT, CDR2 YNNKEL (reference sequence). The assay was immunoSEQ multiplex PCR, and TCRdb's table has in-frame clones only and misses some. The sample has hundreds of thousands of clones, around 80% seen once. Contact with a PCR-confirmed or clinician-diagnosed COVID-19 case occurred within 2 weeks of entry. The sequence derives from a man between 35 and 55 years old who had been exposed to COVID-19. The sequenced material came from PBMCs or T cells enriched from blood (not recorded which). The V gene is TRBV3-1 (or the pseudogene TRBV3-2), the J gene TRBJ1-1; possible D gene TRBD1, 5 bases. The DNA of the CDR3 is TGTGCCAGCAGCCAAGACAGGGTCCGGACTGAAGCTTTCTTT. It codes for CASSQDRVRTEAFF.